These T cell receptor beta chains were read from a single sample in a study of cytomegalovirus exposure and HLA in healthy donors. Sequencing was performed with immunoSEQ multiplex PCR; in TCRdb, only in-frame clones are kept and a portion is missing. Of 150,000 to 200,000 clones in the sample, over 80% were seen once. The source material was PBMCs. Receptor source: a girl aged 5-17 years in good health and CMV-seropositive. CDR3s include the opening cysteine and the closing phenylalanine or tryptophan. D genes are given only for firm matches. Clone size is shown for a subset of rows, as once, few, many or a class of expanded clone.

D gene: -
V gene: TRBV5-6
J gene: TRBJ2-7
clone size: -
CDR3 protein: CASSLVAGQGGVYEQYF
CDR3 DNA: TGTGCCAGCAGCTTGGTGGCCGGGCAGGGGGGTGTTTACGAGCAGTACTTC

D gene: TRBD1
V gene: TRBV4-1
J gene: TRBJ1-5
clone size: -
CDR3 protein: CASSQAIRDRGKDQPQHF
CDR3 DNA: TGCGCCAGCAGCCAAGCAATCCGGGACAGGGGCAAGGATCAGCCCCAGCATTTT

D gene: TRBD1
V gene: TRBV28
J gene: TRBJ1-1
clone size: few
CDR3 protein: CASNPLQGAEAFF
CDR3 DNA: TGTGCCAGCAACCCTTTACAGGGGGCTGAAGCTTTCTTT

D gene: -
V gene: TRBV2
J gene: TRBJ2-2
clone size: -
CDR3 protein: CASTRGLGGELFF
CDR3 DNA: TGTGCCAGCACCCGGGGTCTTGGCGGGGAGCTGTTTTTT

D gene: TRBD1
V gene: TRBV30
J gene: TRBJ1-2
clone size: once
CDR3 protein: CAWSARGVHGYTF
CDR3 DNA: TGTGCCTGGAGTGCCAGGGGGGTACATGGCTACACCTTC

D gene: -
V gene: TRBV7-3
J gene: TRBJ1-1
clone size: once
CDR3 protein: CASSQSASNTEAFF
CDR3 DNA: TGTGCCAGCAGCCAGTCAGCGTCGAACACTGAAGCTTTCTTT

D gene: -
V gene: TRBV27
J gene: TRBJ2-2
clone size: -
CDR3 protein: CASSLNSYTGELFF
CDR3 DNA: TGTGCCAGCAGTTTGAACAGTTACACCGGGGAGCTGTTTTTT

D gene: TRBD1
V gene: TRBV4-2
J gene: TRBJ1-1
clone size: -
CDR3 protein: CASSPGIGTVQRDTEAFF
CDR3 DNA: TGTGCCAGCAGCCCGGGGATCGGGACAGTCCAAAGGGACACTGAAGCTTTCTTT

D gene: -
V gene: TRBV7-9
J gene: TRBJ1-3
clone size: -
CDR3 protein: CASRNDSEGTGNTIYF
CDR3 DNA: TGTGCCAGCAGAAACGATTCGGAGGGAACTGGAAACACCATATATTTT

D gene: -
V gene: TRBV21-1
J gene: TRBJ2-1
clone size: few
CDR3 protein: CASSKVAPRASNEQFF
CDR3 DNA: TGTGCCAGCAGCAAAGTCGCACCGCGAGCGAGCAATGAGCAGTTCTTC

D gene: TRBD2
V gene: TRBV7-9
J gene: TRBJ2-1
clone size: -
CDR3 protein: CASSLGGRRPNEQFF
CDR3 DNA: TGTGCCAGCAGCTTAGGCGGGAGGAGGCCGAATGAGCAGTTCTTC

D gene: TRBD1
V gene: TRBV2
J gene: TRBJ1-1
clone size: -
CDR3 protein: CASSEARDIGQGKVENTEAFF
CDR3 DNA: TGTGCCAGCAGTGAAGCGCGCGATATAGGACAGGGGAAAGTCGAGAACACTGAAGCTTTCTTT

D gene: -
V gene: TRBV7-3
J gene: TRBJ2-5
clone size: -
CDR3 protein: CASSPTGLQETQYF
CDR3 DNA: TGTGCCAGCAGCCCAACAGGGCTCCAAGAGACCCAGTACTTC

D gene: TRBD1
V gene: TRBV5-6
J gene: TRBJ1-5
clone size: -
CDR3 protein: CASSLGQGRQPQHF
CDR3 DNA: TGTGCCAGCAGCTTGGGACAGGGGAGGCAGCCCCAGCATTTT

D gene: TRBD2
V gene: TRBV7-9
J gene: TRBJ2-2
clone size: -
CDR3 protein: CASSPYGGLDLTGELFF
CDR3 DNA: TGTGCCAGCAGCCCGTACGGAGGACTAGATCTCACCGGGGAGCTGTTTTTT

D gene: -
V gene: TRBV7-9
J gene: TRBJ1-5
clone size: -
CDR3 protein: CASSLAAKWGERSNQPQHF
CDR3 DNA: TGTGCCAGCAGCTTAGCCGCAAAGTGGGGGGAAAGGAGCAATCAGCCCCAGCATTTT

D gene: -
V gene: TRBV7-9
J gene: TRBJ2-1
clone size: once
CDR3 protein: CATSRSPEQFF
CDR3 DNA: TGTGCCACCTCTAGGAGCCCTGAGCAGTTCTTC

D gene: -
V gene: TRBV6-1
J gene: TRBJ2-7
clone size: -
CDR3 protein: CASRIGFRGYEQYF
CDR3 DNA: TGTGCCAGCAGAATTGGGTTTAGGGGTTACGAGCAGTACTTC

D gene: TRBD1
V gene: TRBV19
J gene: TRBJ1-2
clone size: few
CDR3 protein: CASSILAGGYGYTF
CDR3 DNA: TGTGCCAGTAGTATATTGGCAGGGGGCTATGGCTACACCTTC

D gene: TRBD2
V gene: TRBV30
J gene: TRBJ2-7
clone size: once
CDR3 protein: CAWSVGGSGYEQYF
CDR3 DNA: TGTGCCTGGAGTGTAGGCGGGAGTGGCTACGAGCAGTACTTC

D gene: TRBD2
V gene: TRBV10-1
J gene: TRBJ2-1
clone size: -
CDR3 protein: CASREAGDNEQFF
CDR3 DNA: TGCGCCAGCAGGGAAGCGGGGGACAATGAGCAGTTCTTC

D gene: -
V gene: TRBV29-1
J gene: TRBJ2-1
clone size: -
CDR3 protein: CSVEGRQVYNEQFF
CDR3 DNA: TGCAGCGTTGAGGGGAGACAGGTCTACAATGAGCAGTTCTTC

D gene: TRBD2
V gene: TRBV4-1
J gene: TRBJ2-1
clone size: -
CDR3 protein: CASSQDPPNSGRAYNEQFF
CDR3 DNA: TGCGCCAGCAGCCAAGACCCGCCGAATAGCGGGAGGGCCTACAATGAGCAGTTCTTC

D gene: -
V gene: TRBV28
J gene: TRBJ1-2
clone size: -
CDR3 protein: CASSLLSGGVWGYTF
CDR3 DNA: TGTGCCAGCAGTTTATTATCTGGAGGGGTTTGGGGCTACACCTTC

D gene: -
V gene: TRBV28
J gene: TRBJ2-3
clone size: -
CDR3 protein: CASSLGGDTQYF
CDR3 DNA: TGTGCCAGCAGTTTGGGGGGAGATACGCAGTATTTT

D gene: TRBD2
V gene: TRBV28
J gene: TRBJ2-1
clone size: -
CDR3 protein: CASSSGLAGGYEQFF
CDR3 DNA: TGTGCCAGCAGTTCCGGACTAGCGGGGGGTTATGAGCAGTTCTTC